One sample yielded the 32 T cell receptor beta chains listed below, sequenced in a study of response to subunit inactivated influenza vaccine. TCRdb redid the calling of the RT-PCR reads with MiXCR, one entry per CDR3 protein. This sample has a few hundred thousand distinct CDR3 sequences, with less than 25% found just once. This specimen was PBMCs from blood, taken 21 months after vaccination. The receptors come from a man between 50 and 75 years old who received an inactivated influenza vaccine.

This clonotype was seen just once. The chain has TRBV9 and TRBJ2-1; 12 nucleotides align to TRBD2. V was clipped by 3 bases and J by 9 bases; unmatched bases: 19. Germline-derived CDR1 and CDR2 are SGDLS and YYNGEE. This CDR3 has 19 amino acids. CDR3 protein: CASSDQTSGRPKVLGEQFF. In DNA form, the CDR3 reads TGTGCCAGCAGCGATCAGACTAGCGGGAGACCCAAGGTGCTCGGTGAGCAGTTCTTC.

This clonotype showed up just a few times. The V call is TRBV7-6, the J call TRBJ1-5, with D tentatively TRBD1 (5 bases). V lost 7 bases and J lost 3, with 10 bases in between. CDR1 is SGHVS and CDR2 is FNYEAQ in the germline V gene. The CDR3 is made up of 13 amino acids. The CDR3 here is CASTAGPNQPQHF. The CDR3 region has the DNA TGTGCCAGCACGGCAGGGCCCAATCAGCCCCAGCATTTT.

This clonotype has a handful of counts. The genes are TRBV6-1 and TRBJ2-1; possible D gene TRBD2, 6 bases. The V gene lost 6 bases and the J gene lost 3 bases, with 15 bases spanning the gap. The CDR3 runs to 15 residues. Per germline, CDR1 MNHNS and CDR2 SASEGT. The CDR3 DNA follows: TGTGCCAGCAGCCAAGACGTGGGACTCTACAATGAGCAGTTCTTC. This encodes CASSQDVGLYNEQFF.

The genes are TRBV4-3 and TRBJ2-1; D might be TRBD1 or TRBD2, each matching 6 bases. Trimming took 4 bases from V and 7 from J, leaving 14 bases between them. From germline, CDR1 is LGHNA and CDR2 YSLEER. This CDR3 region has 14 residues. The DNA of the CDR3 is TGCGCCAGCAGCCTAGGGGGGACAAGAAATGAGCAGTTCTTC. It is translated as CASSLGGTRNEQFF.

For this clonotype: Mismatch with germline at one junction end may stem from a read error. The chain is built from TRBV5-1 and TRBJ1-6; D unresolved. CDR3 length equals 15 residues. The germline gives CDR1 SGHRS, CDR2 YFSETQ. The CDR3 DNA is TGCGCCAGCAGCTCGGGGTTAGACCGTAATTCACCCCTCCAATTT. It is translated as CASSSGLDRNSPLQF.

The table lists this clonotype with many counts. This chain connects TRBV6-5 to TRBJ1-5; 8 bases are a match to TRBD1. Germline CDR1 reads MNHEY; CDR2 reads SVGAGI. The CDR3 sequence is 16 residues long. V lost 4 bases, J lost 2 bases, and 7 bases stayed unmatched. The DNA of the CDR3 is TGTGCCAGCAGTTTAAACGCGGGACAGGGCAATCAGCCCCAGCATTTT. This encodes CASSLNAGQGNQPQHF.

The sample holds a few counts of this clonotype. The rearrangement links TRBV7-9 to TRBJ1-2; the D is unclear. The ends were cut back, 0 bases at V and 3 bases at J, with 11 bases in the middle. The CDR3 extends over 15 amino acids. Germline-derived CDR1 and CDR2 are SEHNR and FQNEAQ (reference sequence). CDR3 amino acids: CASSLAAQLHYGYTF. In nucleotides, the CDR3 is TGTGCCAGCAGCTTAGCGGCACAGCTCCACTATGGCTACACCTTC. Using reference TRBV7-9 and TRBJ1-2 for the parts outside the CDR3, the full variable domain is DTGVSQNPRHKITKRGQNVTFRCDPISEHNRLYWYRQTLGQGPEFLTYFQNEAQLEKSRLLSDRFSAERPKGSFSTLEIQRTEQGDSAMYLCASSLAAQLHYGYTFGSGTRLTVV.

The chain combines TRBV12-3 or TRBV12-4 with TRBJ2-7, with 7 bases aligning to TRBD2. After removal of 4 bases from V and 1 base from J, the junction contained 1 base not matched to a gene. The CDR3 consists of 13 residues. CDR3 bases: TGTGCCAGCAGTTGGGGGGGGTCCTACGAGCAGTACTTC. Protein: CASSWGGSYEQYF.

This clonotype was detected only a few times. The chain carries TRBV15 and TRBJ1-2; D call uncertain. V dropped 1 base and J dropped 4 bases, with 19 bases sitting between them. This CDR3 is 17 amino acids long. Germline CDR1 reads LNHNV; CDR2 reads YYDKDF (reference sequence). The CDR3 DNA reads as TGTGCCACCAGCAGAGCCGAAGGGAACCAAAATCTCTATGGCTACACCTTC. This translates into CATSRAEGNQNLYGYTF. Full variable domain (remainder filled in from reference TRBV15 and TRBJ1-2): DAMVIQNPRYQVTQFGKPVTLSCSQTLNHNVMYWYQQKSSQAPKLLFHYYDKDFNNEADTPDNFQSRRPNTSFCFLDIRSPGLGDTAMYLCATSRAEGNQNLYGYTFGSGTRLTVV.

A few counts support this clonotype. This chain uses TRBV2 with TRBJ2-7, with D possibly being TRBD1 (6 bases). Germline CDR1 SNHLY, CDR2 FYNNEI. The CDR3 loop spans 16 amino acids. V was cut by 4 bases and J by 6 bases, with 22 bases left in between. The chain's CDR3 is CASSGGGSSLSGEQYF. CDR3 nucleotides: TGTGCCAGCAGTGGTGGGGGCTCCTCTCTTTCGGGCGAGCAGTACTTC.

CDR3 bases: TGCAGCCTACGAGGGTCGGGAGAGCAGTTCTTC. This codes for CSLRGSGEQFF. V usage is TRBV29-1 and J usage is TRBJ2-1; D might be TRBD2 (5 bases). Germline loops: CDR1 SQVTM, CDR2 ANQGSEA. V was cut by 8 bases and J by 10 bases, with 15 bases left in between. The CDR3 totals 11 residues.

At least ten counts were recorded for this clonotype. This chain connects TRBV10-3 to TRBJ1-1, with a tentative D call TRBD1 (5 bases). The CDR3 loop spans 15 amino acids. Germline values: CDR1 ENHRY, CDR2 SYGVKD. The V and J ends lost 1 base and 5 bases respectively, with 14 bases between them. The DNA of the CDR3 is TGTGCCATCAGTGAGTTCCCCCGGGGGAAGACTGAAGCTTTCTTT. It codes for CAISEFPRGKTEAFF.

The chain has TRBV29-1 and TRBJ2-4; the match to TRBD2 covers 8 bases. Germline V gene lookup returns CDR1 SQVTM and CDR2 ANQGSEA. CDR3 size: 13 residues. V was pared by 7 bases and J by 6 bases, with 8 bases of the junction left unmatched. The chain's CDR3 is CSASEGLVNIQYF. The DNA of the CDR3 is TGCAGCGCATCTGAGGGACTAGTAAACATTCAGTACTTC.

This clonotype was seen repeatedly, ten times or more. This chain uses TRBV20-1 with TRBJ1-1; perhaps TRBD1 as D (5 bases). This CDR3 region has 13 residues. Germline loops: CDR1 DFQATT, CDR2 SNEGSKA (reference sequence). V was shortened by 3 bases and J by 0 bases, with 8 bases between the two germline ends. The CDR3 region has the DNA TGCAGTGCTAGCCCGACAGTGAACACTGAAGCTTTCTTT. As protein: CSASPTVNTEAFF.

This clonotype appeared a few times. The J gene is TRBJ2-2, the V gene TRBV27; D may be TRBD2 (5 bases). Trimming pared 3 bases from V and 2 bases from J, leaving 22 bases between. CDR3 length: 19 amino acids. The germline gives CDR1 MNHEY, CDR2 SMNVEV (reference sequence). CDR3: CASSFSWGFNGDNTGELFF. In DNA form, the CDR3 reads TGTGCCAGCAGTTTTTCTTGGGGATTTAACGGGGATAACACCGGGGAGCTGTTTTTT.

CDR3 nucleotides: TGTGCCTGGAGAAACGGGGGGGCGAACATTCAGTACTTC. This encodes CAWRNGGANIQYF. The rearrangement joins TRBV30 to TRBJ2-4; 8 bases are a match to TRBD2. Germline CDR1 GTSNPN, CDR2 SVGIG (reference sequence). J was trimmed by 7 bases and V by 3 bases; bases with no gene match: 5. The CDR3 totals 13 residues.

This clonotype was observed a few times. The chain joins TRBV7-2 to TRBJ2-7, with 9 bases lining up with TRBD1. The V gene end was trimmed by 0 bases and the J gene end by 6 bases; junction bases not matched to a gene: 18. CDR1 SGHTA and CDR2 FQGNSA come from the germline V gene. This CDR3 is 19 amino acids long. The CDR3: CASSLARTGTGTSLREQYF. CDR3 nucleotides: TGTGCCAGCAGCTTAGCCCGGACAGGGACAGGGACTTCTCTCCGCGAGCAGTACTTC. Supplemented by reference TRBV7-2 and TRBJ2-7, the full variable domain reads GAGVSQSPSNKVTEKGKDVELRCDPISGHTALYWYRQSLGQGLEFLIYFQGNSAPDKSGLPSDRFSAERTGGSVSTLTIQRTQQEDSAVYLCASSLARTGTGTSLREQYFGPGTRLTVT.

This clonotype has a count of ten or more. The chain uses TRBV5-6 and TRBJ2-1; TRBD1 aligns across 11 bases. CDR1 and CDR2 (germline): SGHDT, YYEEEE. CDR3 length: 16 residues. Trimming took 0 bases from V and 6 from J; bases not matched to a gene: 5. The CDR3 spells CASSLVVGTGGNEQFF. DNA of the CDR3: TGTGCCAGCAGCTTGGTGGTCGGGACAGGGGGCAATGAGCAGTTCTTC.

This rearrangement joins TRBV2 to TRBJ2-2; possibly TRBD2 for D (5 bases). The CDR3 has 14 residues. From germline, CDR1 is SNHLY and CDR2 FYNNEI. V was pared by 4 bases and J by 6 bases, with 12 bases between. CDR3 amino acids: CASSAGGRPGELFF. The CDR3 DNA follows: TGTGCCAGCAGTGCCGGAGGAAGACCCGGGGAGCTGTTTTTT. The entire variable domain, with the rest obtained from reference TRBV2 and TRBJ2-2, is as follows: EPEVTQTPSHQVTQMGQEVILRCVPISNHLYFYWYRQILGQKVEFLVSFYNNEISEKSEIFDDQFSVERPDGSNFTLKIRSTKLEDSAMYFCASSAGGRPGELFFGEGSRLTVL.

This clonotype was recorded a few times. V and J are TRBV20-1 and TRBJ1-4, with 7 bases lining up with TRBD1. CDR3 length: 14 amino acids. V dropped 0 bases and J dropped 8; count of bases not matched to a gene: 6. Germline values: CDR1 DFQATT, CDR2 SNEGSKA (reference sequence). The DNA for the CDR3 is TGCAGTGCTAGAGATGCGGCAGGGGGAGAAAAACTGTTTTTT. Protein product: CSARDAAGGEKLFF.

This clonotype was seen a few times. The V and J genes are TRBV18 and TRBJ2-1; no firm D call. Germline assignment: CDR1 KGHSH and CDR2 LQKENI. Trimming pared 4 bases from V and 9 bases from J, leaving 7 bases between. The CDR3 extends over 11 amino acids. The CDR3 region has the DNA TGTGCCAGCTCACTAAGTACTGAGCAGTTCTTC. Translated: CASSLSTEQFF.

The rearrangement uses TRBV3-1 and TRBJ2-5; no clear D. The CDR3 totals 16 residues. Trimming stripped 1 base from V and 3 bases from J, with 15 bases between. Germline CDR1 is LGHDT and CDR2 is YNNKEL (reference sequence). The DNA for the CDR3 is TGTGCCAGCAGCCAAGGGATCGGCAGAATGGAAGAGACCCAGTACTTC. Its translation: CASSQGIGRMEETQYF.

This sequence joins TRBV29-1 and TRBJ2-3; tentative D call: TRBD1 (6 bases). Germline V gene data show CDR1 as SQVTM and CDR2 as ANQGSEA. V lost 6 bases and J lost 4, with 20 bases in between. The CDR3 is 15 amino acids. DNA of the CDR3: TGCAGCGTGGATCCCCAGGGGCAGGTCTCAGATACGCAGTATTTT. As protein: CSVDPQGQVSDTQYF.

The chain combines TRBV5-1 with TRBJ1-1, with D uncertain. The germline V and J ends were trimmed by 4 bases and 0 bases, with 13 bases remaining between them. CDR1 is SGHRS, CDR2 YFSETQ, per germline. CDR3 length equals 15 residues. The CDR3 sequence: CASSPSRLVNTEAFF. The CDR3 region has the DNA TGCGCCAGCAGCCCTAGCCGATTGGTGAACACTGAAGCTTTCTTT.

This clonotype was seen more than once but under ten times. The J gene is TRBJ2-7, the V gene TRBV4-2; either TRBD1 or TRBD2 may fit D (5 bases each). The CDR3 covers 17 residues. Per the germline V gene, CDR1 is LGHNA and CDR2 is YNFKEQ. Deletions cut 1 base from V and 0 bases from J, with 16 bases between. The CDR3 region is CASSQVAIRGYSYEQYF. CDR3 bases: TGTGCCAGCAGCCAAGTGGCGATCCGGGGCTACTCCTACGAGCAGTACTTC.

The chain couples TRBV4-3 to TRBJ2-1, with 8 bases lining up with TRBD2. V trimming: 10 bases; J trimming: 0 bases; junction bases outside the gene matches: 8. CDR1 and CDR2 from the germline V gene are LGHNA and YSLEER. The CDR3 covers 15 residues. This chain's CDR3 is CATGRGAASYNEQFF. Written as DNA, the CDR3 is TGCGCCACAGGGCGGGGGGCAGCCTCCTACAATGAGCAGTTCTTC.

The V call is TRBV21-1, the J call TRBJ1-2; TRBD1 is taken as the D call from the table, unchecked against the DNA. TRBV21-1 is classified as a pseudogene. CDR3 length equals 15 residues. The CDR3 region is CASSSRQGRGYGYTF. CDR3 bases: TGTGCCAGCAGCTCGAGACAGGGAAGGGGCTATGGCTACACCTTC.

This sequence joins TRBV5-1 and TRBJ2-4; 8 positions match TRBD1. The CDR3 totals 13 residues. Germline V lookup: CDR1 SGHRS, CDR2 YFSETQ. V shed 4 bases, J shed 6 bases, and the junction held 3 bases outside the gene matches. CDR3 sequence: CASSGGQGNIQYF. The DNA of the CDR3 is TGCGCCAGCAGCGGCGGACAGGGAAACATTCAGTACTTC.

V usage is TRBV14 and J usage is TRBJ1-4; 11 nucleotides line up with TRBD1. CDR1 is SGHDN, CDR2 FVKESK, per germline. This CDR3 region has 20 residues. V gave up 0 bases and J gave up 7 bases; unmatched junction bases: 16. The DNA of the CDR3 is TGTGCCAGCAGCCAAGATCTGGGACAGGGGGGAAATCAAGGCGCTGAAAAACTGTTTTTT. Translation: CASSQDLGQGGNQGAEKLFF.

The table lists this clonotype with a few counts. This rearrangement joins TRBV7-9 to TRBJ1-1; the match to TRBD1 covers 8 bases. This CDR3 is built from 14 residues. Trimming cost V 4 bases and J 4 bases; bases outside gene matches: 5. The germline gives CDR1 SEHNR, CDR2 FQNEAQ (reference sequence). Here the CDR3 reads CASSYPTGGTEAFF. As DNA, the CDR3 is TGTGCCAGCAGCTACCCTACAGGGGGCACTGAAGCTTTCTTT.

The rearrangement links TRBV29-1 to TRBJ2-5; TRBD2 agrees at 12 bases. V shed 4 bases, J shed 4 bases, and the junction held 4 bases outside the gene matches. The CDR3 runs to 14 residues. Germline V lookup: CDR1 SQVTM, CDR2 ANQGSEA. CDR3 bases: TGCAGCGTTGGACTAGCGGGAGTTGCAGAGACCCAGTACTTC. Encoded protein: CSVGLAGVAETQYF.

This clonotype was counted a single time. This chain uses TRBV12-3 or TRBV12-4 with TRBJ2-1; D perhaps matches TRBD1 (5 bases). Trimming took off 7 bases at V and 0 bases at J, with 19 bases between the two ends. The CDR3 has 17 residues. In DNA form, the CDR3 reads TGTGCCAGCAAGCAGGGTGCCCCACGGAGCTCCTACAATGAGCAGTTCTTC. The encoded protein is CASKQGAPRSSYNEQFF.